This TCR beta chain derives from a study of T cell repertoires in ileal Crohn's disease. Method: immunoSEQ multiplex PCR; TCRdb's copy keeps in-frame clones and lacks some. This table holds under 7,500 clones, 75% to 85% found once. The time point was: proximal margin of the surgical specimen (macroscopically non-inflamed). The V and J ends lost 2 bases and 4 bases respectively, with 6 bases between them. This CDR3 has 13 amino acids. Germline lookup yields CDR1 SGHRS and CDR2 YFSETQ. The sequence was obtained from an adult with Crohn's disease. The V call is TRBV5-1, the J call TRBJ1-4; D remains ambiguous. Sequencing used ileal tissue. The CDR3 DNA sequence: TGCGCCAGCAGCTTAACGGGTAATGAAAAACTGTTTTTT. Its protein is CASSLTGNEKLFF.